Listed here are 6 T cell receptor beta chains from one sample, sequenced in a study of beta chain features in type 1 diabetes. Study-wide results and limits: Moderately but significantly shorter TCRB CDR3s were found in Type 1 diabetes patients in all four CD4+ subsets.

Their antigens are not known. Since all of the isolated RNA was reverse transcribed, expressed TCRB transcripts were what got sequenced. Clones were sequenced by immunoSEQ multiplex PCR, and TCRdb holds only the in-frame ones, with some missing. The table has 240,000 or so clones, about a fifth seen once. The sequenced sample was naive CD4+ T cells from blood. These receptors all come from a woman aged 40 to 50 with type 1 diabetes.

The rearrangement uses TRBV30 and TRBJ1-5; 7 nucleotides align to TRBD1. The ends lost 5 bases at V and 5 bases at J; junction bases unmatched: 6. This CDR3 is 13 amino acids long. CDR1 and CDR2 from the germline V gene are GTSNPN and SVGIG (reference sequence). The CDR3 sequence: CAWADRRDQPQHF. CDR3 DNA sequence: TGTGCCTGGGCGGACAGGAGAGATCAGCCCCAGCATTTT.

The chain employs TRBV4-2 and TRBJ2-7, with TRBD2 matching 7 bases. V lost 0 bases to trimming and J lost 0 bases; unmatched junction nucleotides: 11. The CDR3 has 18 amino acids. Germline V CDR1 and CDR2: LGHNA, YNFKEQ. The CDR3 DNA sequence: TGTGCCAGCAGCCAAGATCAGTCTAGCGGTTATAGCTCCTACGAGCAGTACTTC. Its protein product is CASSQDQSSGYSSYEQYF.

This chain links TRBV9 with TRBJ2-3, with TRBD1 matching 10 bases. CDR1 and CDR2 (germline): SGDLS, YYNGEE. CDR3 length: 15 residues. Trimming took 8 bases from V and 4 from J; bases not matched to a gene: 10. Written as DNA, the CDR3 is TGTGCCAGTTCCCCCCGGGACAGGGGTTCAGATACGCAGTATTTT. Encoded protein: CASSPRDRGSDTQYF.

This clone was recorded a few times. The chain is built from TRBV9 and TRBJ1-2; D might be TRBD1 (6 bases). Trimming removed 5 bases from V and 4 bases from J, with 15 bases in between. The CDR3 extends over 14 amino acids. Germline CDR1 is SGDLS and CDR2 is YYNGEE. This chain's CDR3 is CASSERDTLYGYTF. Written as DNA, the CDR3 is TGTGCCAGCAGTGAGAGGGACACCCTCTATGGCTACACCTTC.

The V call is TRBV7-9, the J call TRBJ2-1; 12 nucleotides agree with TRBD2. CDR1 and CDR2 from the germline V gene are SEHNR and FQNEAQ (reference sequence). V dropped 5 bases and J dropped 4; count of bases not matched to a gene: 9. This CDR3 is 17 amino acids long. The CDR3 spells CASSARIGTSGYNEQFF. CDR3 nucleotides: TGTGCCAGCAGCGCTCGTATCGGGACTAGCGGGTACAATGAGCAGTTCTTC.

CDR3 sequence reads: CASSTGTPDTQYF. The CDR3 nucleotides are TGTGCCAGCAGCACCGGGACTCCAGATACGCAGTATTTT. This rearrangement joins TRBV7-6 to TRBJ2-3; D may be TRBD2 (6 bases). Germline V CDR1 and CDR2: SGHVS, FNYEAQ. This CDR3 is built from 13 residues. V was clipped by 5 bases and J by 4 bases, with 10 bases between them.